Listed below are T cell receptor beta chains from one sample, sequenced in a study of blood T cell repertoires in COVID-19. Measured with immunoSEQ multiplex PCR; TCRdb has only the in-frame clones, and not every one. The table has 310,000 or so clones, roughly 87% seen once; the top ten hold approximately 9%. The sequenced sample consisted of PBMCs or T cells enriched from blood (not recorded which). These receptors came from a woman between 18 and 30 years old who had recovered from COVID-19. CDR3s include the opening cysteine and the closing phenylalanine or tryptophan. A D gene is named only where the DNA matches it firmly. A row's size may be missing; if present it is once, few, many or a size class.

j_call	v_call	d_call	clone_size	cdr3_aa	cdr3_nt
TRBJ2-2	TRBV2	TRBD2	once	CASSVGQRGSGELFF	TGTGCCAGCAGTGTCGGCCAGCGGGGGTCCGGGGAGCTGTTTTTT
TRBJ1-1	TRBV12-3/TRBV12-4	NA	NA	CASRHGIGGAFF	TGTGCCAGCAGACACGGCATAGGAGGGGCTTTCTTT
TRBJ1-1	TRBV4-2	NA	few	CASSQDQGVGKAFF	TGTGCCAGCAGCCAAGATCAAGGGGTGGGTAAAGCTTTCTTT
TRBJ1-2	TRBV7-9	NA	NA	CASSSQGLSSNYGYTF	TGTGCCAGCAGCTCACAGGGCCTTTCCTCTAACTATGGCTACACCTTC
TRBJ1-1	TRBV5-5	NA	NA	CASSLARVGTEAFF	TGTGCCAGCAGCTTGGCCAGGGTCGGAACTGAAGCTTTCTTT
TRBJ2-7	TRBV6-5	NA	NA	CASGLFSYEQYF	TGTGCCAGCGGCTTGTTCTCCTACGAGCAGTACTTC
TRBJ2-2	TRBV3-1/TRBV3-2	TRBD1	NA	CASSRPPDRVSGELFF	TGTGCCAGCAGCCGTCCCCCGGACAGGGTCTCCGGGGAGCTGTTTTTT
TRBJ2-3	TRBV5-1	NA	NA	CASSLGGLGGGDTQYF	TGCGCCAGCAGCTTGGGAGGTCTGGGTGGAGGAGATACGCAGTATTTT
TRBJ2-1	TRBV7-9	TRBD2	NA	CASTSTSGGPIGEQFF	TGTGCCAGCACCTCGACTAGCGGGGGCCCAATTGGTGAGCAGTTCTTC
TRBJ1-2	TRBV2	TRBD1	NA	CASRTGQGDNYGYTF	TGTGCCAGCAGGACGGGACAGGGGGATAACTATGGCTACACCTTC
TRBJ2-3	TRBV27	TRBD2	NA	CASSFMRGAIDTQYF	TGTGCCAGCAGTTTTATGCGGGGGGCCATCGATACGCAGTATTTT
TRBJ2-7	TRBV29-1	NA	NA	CSVEGGTGTYPYEQYF	TGCAGCGTTGAAGGGGGGACCGGGACTTATCCCTACGAGCAGTACTTC
TRBJ2-3	TRBV5-1	TRBD1	NA	CASSPPTGDTDTQYF	TGCGCCAGCAGCCCCCCGACAGGGGATACAGATACGCAGTATTTT
TRBJ1-1	TRBV4-3	TRBD1	NA	CASSQDDRGFTEAFF	TGCGCCAGCAGCCAAGACGACAGGGGGTTTACTGAAGCTTTCTTT
TRBJ1-5	TRBV10-3	NA	NA	CAISESGGSSQPQHF	TGTGCCATCAGTGAGTCTGGGGGGTCCTCGCAGCCCCAGCATTTT
TRBJ2-5	TRBV5-1	NA	NA	CASSSQEGEQETQYF	TGCGCCAGCAGCTCCCAAGAGGGGGAACAAGAGACCCAGTACTTC
TRBJ1-5	TRBV4-1	NA	NA	CASSLQPGGVNQPQHF	TGCGCCAGCAGCCTTCAGCCTGGGGGGGTCAATCAGCCCCAGCATTTT
TRBJ2-5	TRBV13	TRBD2	NA	CASSLNGGEQETQYF	TGTGCCAGCAGCCTGAACGGGGGGGAACAAGAGACCCAGTACTTC
TRBJ1-4	TRBV9	TRBD1	NA	CASSAGGNEKLFF	TGTGCCAGCAGCGCAGGGGGGAATGAAAAACTGTTTTTT
TRBJ1-1	TRBV27	NA	NA	CASSLGANLNTEAFF	TGTGCCAGCAGTTTAGGTGCCAACTTGAACACTGAAGCTTTCTTT
TRBJ2-7	TRBV5-1	TRBD1	NA	CATRRDRGRYEQYF	TGCGCCACCAGGCGGGACAGGGGGCGTTACGAGCAGTACTTC
TRBJ2-3	TRBV18	NA	once	CASSREDTQYF	TGTGCCAGCTCACGAGAAGATACGCAGTATTTT
TRBJ2-2	TRBV5-4	NA	NA	CASSLEGHAGTGELFF	TGTGCCAGCAGCTTGGAAGGACACGCCGGAACCGGGGAGCTGTTTTTT
TRBJ1-2	TRBV20-1	TRBD1	NA	CSADRGYGYTF	TGCAGTGCTGACAGGGGCTATGGCTACACCTTC
TRBJ2-2	TRBV6-2/TRBV6-3	TRBD2	NA	CASSPRTSRSGELFF	TGTGCCAGCAGTCCCCGGACTAGTCGCAGCGGGGAGCTGTTTTTT
TRBJ2-7	TRBV7-9	NA	once	CASSPPWREQYF	TGTGCCAGCAGCCCCCCGTGGCGGGAGCAGTACTTC
TRBJ1-1	TRBV7-6	NA	NA	CASSPRAGQNTEAFF	TGTGCCAGCAGCCCCAGGGCAGGGCAGAACACTGAAGCTTTCTTT
TRBJ2-1	TRBV2	TRBD2	NA	CASSERRGGLRNEQFF	TGTGCCAGCAGTGAAAGGCGGGGGGGCCTTCGCAATGAGCAGTTCTTC
TRBJ2-7	TRBV28	TRBD1	NA	CASRGGTGQTEQYF	TGTGCCAGCAGGGGGGGGACAGGGCAGACAGAGCAGTACTTC
TRBJ1-3	TRBV3-1/TRBV3-2	NA	NA	CASSQGDSGNTIYF	TGTGCCAGCAGCCAAGGCGACTCTGGAAACACCATATATTTT